This paragraph covers one T cell receptor (beta chain) sequence. The source of the sample is a study of blood T cell repertoires in COVID-19. The overall study: COVID-19 samples from acute and convalescent phases originated in the United States, Italy and Spain.

The table came from immunoSEQ multiplex PCR; TCRdb's copy has only in-frame clones and leaves some out. Of 200,000 to 250,000 clones in the sample, more than 85% were seen once. Per the germline V gene, CDR1 is MDHEN and CDR2 is SYDVKM. CDR3 length: 15 amino acids. V lost 1 base to trimming and J lost 8 bases; unmatched junction nucleotides: 7. This TCR derives from a woman in her 70s with active or convalescent COVID-19. Material for sequencing was peripheral blood. V is TRBV28 and J is TRBJ1-4, with TRBD1 matching over 7 bases. In DNA, the CDR3 is TGTGCCAGCAGTTTATTCGGGACACAGGGGGAAAAACTGTTTTTT. As protein: CASSLFGTQGEKLFF. The full variable domain, its missing parts supplied by reference TRBV28 and TRBJ1-4, is DVKVTQSSRYLVKRTGEKVFLECVQDMDHENMFWYRQDPGLGLRLIYFSYDVKMKEKGDIPEGYSVSREKKERFSLILESASTNQTSMYLCASSLFGTQGEKLFFGSGTQLSVL.